Listed below are T cell receptor beta chains from one sample, sequenced in a study of T cell therapy after organ transplantation. These TCRs' antigens remain unknown. Produced via immunoSEQ multiplex PCR; TCRdb's table is partial and in-frame only. The sample consists of around 50,000 clones, around 93% of them appearing once. The sample in question was CD8+ T cells from blood, obtained before autologous CMV-specific T cell therapy. These receptor sequences come from a human patient who had received a solid organ transplant and had CMV disease. The CDR3 runs from the conserved cysteine through the conserved F or W. The D gene is left open where the match is weak. Only some rows state a clone size, as once, few, many or a class for expanded clones.

CDR3nt: TGTGCCAGTAGTCCCCGGGACAGGACCTACGAGCAGTACTTC
CDR3aa: CASSPRDRTYEQYF
d_gene: TRBD1
v_gene: TRBV19
abundance: .
j_gene: TRBJ2-7

CDR3nt: TGTGCCTGGAGTAAACCAGGGTGGGGTTGGAACGAGCAGTACTTC
CDR3aa: CAWSKPGWGWNEQYF
d_gene: .
v_gene: TRBV30
abundance: .
j_gene: TRBJ2-7

CDR3nt: TGTGCCAGCAGTTACTCTAGGGGGGGCACAGATACGCAGTATTTT
CDR3aa: CASSYSRGGTDTQYF
d_gene: .
v_gene: TRBV6-5
abundance: .
j_gene: TRBJ2-3

CDR3nt: TGCAGCGTTGATCGGACAGGGAACACTGAAGCTTTCTTT
CDR3aa: CSVDRTGNTEAFF
d_gene: TRBD1
v_gene: TRBV29-1
abundance: .
j_gene: TRBJ1-1

CDR3nt: TGTGCCAGCAGCCCGGTACGGGAGGTATGGGAGACCCAGTACTTC
CDR3aa: CASSPVREVWETQYF
d_gene: TRBD2
v_gene: TRBV7-9
abundance: .
j_gene: TRBJ2-5

CDR3nt: TGTGCCAGCAGCGCCGCCGTCGGGGCCCTCCACTTT
CDR3aa: CASSAAVGALHF
d_gene: .
v_gene: TRBV9
abundance: .
j_gene: TRBJ1-6

CDR3nt: TGCGCCAACAGACATCCAGGGCAGGGGGTCTACGAGCAGTACTTC
CDR3aa: CANRHPGQGVYEQYF
d_gene: TRBD1
v_gene: TRBV5-1
abundance: .
j_gene: TRBJ2-7

CDR3nt: TGCGCCAGCAGCCAAGCGGGACAGGGAGCAGACCGATACACCGGGGAGCTGTTTTTT
CDR3aa: CASSQAGQGADRYTGELFF
d_gene: TRBD1
v_gene: TRBV4-1
abundance: .
j_gene: TRBJ2-2

CDR3nt: TGTGCCAGCAGCAAGCAGAGACGGCTTAGTAACTATGGCTACACCTTC
CDR3aa: CASSKQRRLSNYGYTF
d_gene: .
v_gene: TRBV7-2
abundance: .
j_gene: TRBJ1-2

CDR3nt: TGTGCCAGTAGGAATGGAGAAGATACGCAGTATTTT
CDR3aa: CASRNGEDTQYF
d_gene: .
v_gene: TRBV19
abundance: once
j_gene: TRBJ2-3

CDR3nt: TGTGCCAGCAGTCTAGGACCCGGAGCAGTTAATGAAAAACTGTTTTTT
CDR3aa: CASSLGPGAVNEKLFF
d_gene: .
v_gene: TRBV27
abundance: .
j_gene: TRBJ1-4

CDR3nt: TGTGCCAGCAGCCCGGGCAAAGGAAGACCTGGTATAAACTACGAGCAGTACTTC
CDR3aa: CASSPGKGRPGINYEQYF
d_gene: .
v_gene: TRBV7-9
abundance: .
j_gene: TRBJ2-7

CDR3nt: TGTGCCAGCAGCGTAGCCCCAGGGCAAGCATATGGCTACACCTTC
CDR3aa: CASSVAPGQAYGYTF
d_gene: .
v_gene: TRBV9
abundance: .
j_gene: TRBJ1-2

CDR3nt: TGCGCCAGCAGCTCGAATGACCGGGACAGGAGATACGAGCAGTACTTC
CDR3aa: CASSSNDRDRRYEQYF
d_gene: TRBD1
v_gene: TRBV5-1
abundance: once
j_gene: TRBJ2-7

CDR3nt: TGTGCCAGCAGTGACTCGACAGGGGCGGATACGCAGTATTTT
CDR3aa: CASSDSTGADTQYF
d_gene: TRBD1
v_gene: TRBV6-4
abundance: once
j_gene: TRBJ2-3

CDR3nt: TGTGCCAGCAGCTCCTCGGAGCAGGCTAATTCACCCCTCCACTTT
CDR3aa: CASSSSEQANSPLHF
d_gene: .
v_gene: TRBV7-9
abundance: once
j_gene: TRBJ1-6

CDR3nt: TGTGCCACCAGCAGTTACAGGGTAACTACTGCCTACGAGCAGTACTTC
CDR3aa: CATSSYRVTTAYEQYF
d_gene: .
v_gene: TRBV15
abundance: .
j_gene: TRBJ2-7

CDR3nt: TGTGCCAGCAGCTTGGACCAGGGGAGGGGGGAGACCCAGTACTTC
CDR3aa: CASSLDQGRGETQYF
d_gene: .
v_gene: TRBV5-4
abundance: .
j_gene: TRBJ2-5

CDR3nt: TGTGCCAGCAGTTCTCAGGCGGGCACGCACACTGAAGCTTTCTTT
CDR3aa: CASSSQAGTHTEAFF
d_gene: .
v_gene: TRBV9
abundance: .
j_gene: TRBJ1-1

CDR3nt: TGTGCCAGCAGGAGGGCAGAGACCCAGTACTTC
CDR3aa: CASRRAETQYF
d_gene: .
v_gene: TRBV6-5
abundance: once
j_gene: TRBJ2-5

CDR3nt: TGTGCCAGTAGTCTCACCACTGAAGCTTTCTTT
CDR3aa: CASSLTTEAFF
d_gene: .
v_gene: TRBV19
abundance: .
j_gene: TRBJ1-1

CDR3nt: TGTGCCATCAGTCTCCGGGTTAACACTGAAGCTTTCTTT
CDR3aa: CAISLRVNTEAFF
d_gene: .
v_gene: TRBV10-3
abundance: .
j_gene: TRBJ1-1

CDR3nt: TGTGCCACCAGCAGAGTAGGAGAGGAACCGGGGGAGACCCAGTACTTC
CDR3aa: CATSRVGEEPGETQYF
d_gene: .
v_gene: TRBV15
abundance: once
j_gene: TRBJ2-5

CDR3nt: TGTGCCAGCAGCTCACCGCGCCCTACTGAGCAGTTCTTC
CDR3aa: CASSSPRPTEQFF
d_gene: .
v_gene: TRBV27
abundance: .
j_gene: TRBJ2-1

CDR3nt: TGTGCCAGCAGCTTAGTGGGGGCAATCGGGACCGGGGAGCTGTTTTTT
CDR3aa: CASSLVGAIGTGELFF
d_gene: .
v_gene: TRBV11-2
abundance: .
j_gene: TRBJ2-2

CDR3nt: TGCGCCAGCAGCCAAGACTGGGGGCGGGGGATTGATACGCAGTATTTT
CDR3aa: CASSQDWGRGIDTQYF
d_gene: .
v_gene: TRBV4-3
abundance: .
j_gene: TRBJ2-3

CDR3nt: TGTGCCAGCAATCGGGGAGCGGTGTACGAGCAGTACTTC
CDR3aa: CASNRGAVYEQYF
d_gene: .
v_gene: TRBV9
abundance: once
j_gene: TRBJ2-7

CDR3nt: TGTGCCAGCAGTAATGACAGGGGGGGCCTCGAGCAGTACTTC
CDR3aa: CASSNDRGGLEQYF
d_gene: TRBD1
v_gene: TRBV25-1
abundance: .
j_gene: TRBJ2-7

CDR3nt: TGTGCCAGCAGTTTTATCCAGGCAAGCTCCTACAATGAGCAGTTCTTC
CDR3aa: CASSFIQASSYNEQFF
d_gene: .
v_gene: TRBV27
abundance: .
j_gene: TRBJ2-1

CDR3nt: TGTGCCAGCAGCCTAGAGCCAGGGGAGGCTAATGAAAAACTGTTTTTT
CDR3aa: CASSLEPGEANEKLFF
d_gene: .
v_gene: TRBV7-9
abundance: .
j_gene: TRBJ1-4

CDR3nt: TGCGCCAGCAGCCAAGCCACGGGGGCCACTGAAGCTTTCTTT
CDR3aa: CASSQATGATEAFF
d_gene: .
v_gene: TRBV4-3
abundance: few
j_gene: TRBJ1-1

CDR3nt: TGTGCCAGTAGTATGCCCCCTTGGGGGGATAGCAATCAGCCCCAGCATTTT
CDR3aa: CASSMPPWGDSNQPQHF
d_gene: .
v_gene: TRBV19
abundance: .
j_gene: TRBJ1-5

CDR3nt: TGTGCCACCAGCAGAGGGTTTGGGGAACTAGCGGGGGCGGGCTCCTACAATGAGCAGTTCTTC
CDR3aa: CATSRGFGELAGAGSYNEQFF
d_gene: TRBD2
v_gene: TRBV15
abundance: .
j_gene: TRBJ2-1

CDR3nt: TGTGCCAGCAGATTCCCCCGACTAGCGGCCCCGAGGAAGTACGAGCAGTACTTC
CDR3aa: CASRFPRLAAPRKYEQYF
d_gene: TRBD2
v_gene: TRBV27
abundance: .
j_gene: TRBJ2-7

CDR3nt: TGTGCCAGCAGCGAATGGGCTCCAGAGACCCAGTACTTC
CDR3aa: CASSEWAPETQYF
d_gene: .
v_gene: TRBV7-9
abundance: .
j_gene: TRBJ2-5

CDR3nt: TGTGCCAGCAAGGGGACAGGGGGGCCCGAGCAGTACTTC
CDR3aa: CASKGTGGPEQYF
d_gene: TRBD1
v_gene: TRBV6-6
abundance: .
j_gene: TRBJ2-7

CDR3nt: TGTGCCAGCAGTTCACCGGACATCTCCTACGAGCAGTACTTC
CDR3aa: CASSSPDISYEQYF
d_gene: .
v_gene: TRBV27
abundance: .
j_gene: TRBJ2-7

CDR3nt: TGTGCCAGCAGTGGGGGTTTCACAGATACGCAGTATTTT
CDR3aa: CASSGGFTDTQYF
d_gene: .
v_gene: TRBV27
abundance: .
j_gene: TRBJ2-3

CDR3nt: TGTGCCAGCAGCCCGAACAAAAACATTCAGTACTTC
CDR3aa: CASSPNKNIQYF
d_gene: .
v_gene: TRBV11-2
abundance: .
j_gene: TRBJ2-4

CDR3nt: TGTGCCAGCAGCTTACTTCCCACAGATACGCAGTATTTT
CDR3aa: CASSLLPTDTQYF
d_gene: .
v_gene: TRBV11-2
abundance: .
j_gene: TRBJ2-3

CDR3nt: TGTGCCAGCAGCTTAGAATCATATGGCCCCGGGGAGCTGTTTTTT
CDR3aa: CASSLESYGPGELFF
d_gene: .
v_gene: TRBV7-6
abundance: .
j_gene: TRBJ2-2

CDR3nt: TGCAGCGTTCAGACAGATTCTAACTATGGCTACACCTTC
CDR3aa: CSVQTDSNYGYTF
d_gene: .
v_gene: TRBV29-1
abundance: .
j_gene: TRBJ1-2

CDR3nt: TGTGCCAGTAGTATAGGTTACAGGGACACCTACGAGCAGTACTTC
CDR3aa: CASSIGYRDTYEQYF
d_gene: .
v_gene: TRBV19
abundance: .
j_gene: TRBJ2-7

CDR3nt: TGTGCCAGCAGCGCTAGCGGGGGGGCCTACGAGCAGTACTTC
CDR3aa: CASSASGGAYEQYF
d_gene: TRBD2
v_gene: TRBV6-1
abundance: few
j_gene: TRBJ2-7

CDR3nt: TGTGCCAGCAGCCCGGTGGGACTAGCCAGGGATGAGCAGTTCTTC
CDR3aa: CASSPVGLARDEQFF
d_gene: TRBD2
v_gene: TRBV13
abundance: .
j_gene: TRBJ2-1

CDR3nt: TGTGCCAGCAGCTTTTCTTCGGAGACCCAGTACTTC
CDR3aa: CASSFSSETQYF
d_gene: .
v_gene: TRBV5-6
abundance: .
j_gene: TRBJ2-5

CDR3nt: TGTGCCGGTAGGGCAGATCCGAACACTGAAGCTTTCTTT
CDR3aa: CAGRADPNTEAFF
d_gene: .
v_gene: TRBV5-5
abundance: .
j_gene: TRBJ1-1

CDR3nt: TGTGCCATCAGTGAGAGGGTAGGCGGATACTATGGCTACACCTTC
CDR3aa: CAISERVGGYYGYTF
d_gene: .
v_gene: TRBV10-3
abundance: .
j_gene: TRBJ1-2